These 13 T cell receptor beta chains were sequenced from one sample in a study of blood T cell repertoires in COVID-19. Only in-frame clones appear in the TCRdb table, and some are missing; sequencing was by immunoSEQ multiplex PCR. The sample lists a few hundred thousand clones; roughly 84% were seen once. Input material: PBMCs or T cells enriched from blood (not recorded which). The origin of the receptors is a young woman who had recovered from COVID-19.

This chain joins TRBV28 and TRBJ2-2, with a weak D call TRBD2 (5 bases). Germline-derived CDR1 and CDR2 are MDHEN and SYDVKM. This CDR3 contains 13 residues. Trimming took 8 bases from V and 8 from J, leaving 15 bases between them. CDR3 loop: CASHRGPLGELFF. The CDR3 nucleotides are TGTGCCAGCCACCGAGGGCCCTTGGGGGAGCTGTTTTTT.

This sequence joins TRBV6-5 and TRBJ1-1, with D tentatively TRBD1 (6 bases). CDR1 is MNHEY, CDR2 SVGAGI, per germline. With 9 bases removed from V and 5 bases from J, the gap between germline ends came to 16 bases. The CDR3 contains 13 residues. CDR3 sequence (DNA): TGTGCCAGTAGAACACAGGGAGGGACTGAAGCTTTCTTT. This translates into CASRTQGGTEAFF.

This clone was seen a single time. The V gene is TRBV19, the J gene TRBJ2-3; 10 positions agree with TRBD2. This CDR3 spans 15 amino acids. V was clipped by 4 bases and J by 2 bases; unmatched bases: 3. Germline CDR1 reads LNHDA; CDR2 reads SQIVND (reference sequence). The CDR3 DNA is TGTGCCAGTAGTACAACTAGCGGGGTCACAGATACGCAGTATTTT. It encodes CASSTTSGVTDTQYF.

The chain carries TRBV10-1 and TRBJ1-4; TRBD1 aligns across 8 bases. The ends lost 10 bases at V and 8 bases at J; junction bases unmatched: 9. Looked up from germline, CDR1 is WNHNN and CDR2 is SYGVQD (reference sequence). The CDR3 totals 13 residues. The CDR3 DNA reads TGCGCCAAGTCCAGGGGGCGCCAGGAAAAACTGTTTTTT. As protein: CAKSRGRQEKLFF.

This chain uses TRBV12-3 or TRBV12-4 with TRBJ1-6, with D unresolved. The length of the CDR3 is 12 residues. Trimming shortened V by 7 bases and J by 10 bases, and 11 bases separated the two germline ends. CDR3 sequence: CASTGRGSPLHF. In nucleotides, the CDR3 is TGTGCCAGCACCGGCCGAGGCTCACCCCTCCACTTT.

The genes are TRBV29-1 and TRBJ1-2; possible D gene TRBD1, 6 bases. Germline V gene lookup returns CDR1 SQVTM and CDR2 ANQGSEA. The CDR3 sequence is 14 residues long. V was shortened by 3 bases and J by 2 bases, with 13 bases between the two germline ends. CDR3 residues: CSVEFRDINYGYTF. DNA of the CDR3: TGCAGCGTTGAGTTTCGGGACATCAACTATGGCTACACCTTC.

The J gene is TRBJ1-2, the V gene TRBV28; 8 bases line up with TRBD1. Germline lookup yields CDR1 MDHEN and CDR2 SYDVKM. This CDR3 region has 13 residues. Unmatched junction bases numbered 2, after V lost 8 bases and J lost 0 bases. The CDR3 protein is CASGQGTNYGYTF. CDR3 sequence (DNA): TGTGCCAGCGGACAGGGCACTAACTATGGCTACACCTTC.

V and J are TRBV7-8 and TRBJ1-5; 8 bases align to TRBD1. Trimming removed 3 bases from V and 2 bases from J; junction bases left unmatched: 3. CDR1 and CDR2 (germline): SGHVS, FQNEAQ. The CDR3 sequence is 15 residues long. The CDR3 DNA is TGTGCCAGCAGCTTCGGACAGGGTGGCAATCAGCCCCAGCATTTT. Its translation: CASSFGQGGNQPQHF.

The chain combines TRBV9 with TRBJ2-5, with no clear D. CDR1 and CDR2 (germline): SGDLS, YYNGEE. The length of the CDR3 is 15 residues. V lost 0 bases, J lost 5 bases, and 14 bases lay in between. The CDR3 sequence: CASSVVPGLWETQYF. CDR3 DNA sequence: TGTGCCAGCAGCGTAGTTCCGGGTTTATGGGAGACCCAGTACTTC.

V is TRBV27 and J is TRBJ2-2; the D gene is possibly TRBD1 (6 bases). Trimming shortened V by 5 bases and J by 7 bases, and 11 bases separated the two germline ends. CDR3 length: 13 amino acids. Germline V gives CDR1 MNHEY, CDR2 SMNVEV (reference sequence). The CDR3 is CASSLTGFGELFF. The CDR3 DNA follows: TGTGCCAGCAGTCTCACAGGGTTCGGGGAGCTGTTTTTT.

The chain is built from TRBV19 and TRBJ1-3; D is possibly TRBD1 (5 bases). The germline gives CDR1 LNHDA, CDR2 SQIVND (reference sequence). The CDR3 length is 15 residues. Trimming stripped 3 bases from V and 0 bases from J, with 9 bases between. CDR3 nucleotides: TGTGCCAGTAGTATCGGGGGACTCTCTGGAAACACCATATATTTT. Amino acids: CASSIGGLSGNTIYF.

The chain links TRBV4-2 to TRBJ2-3; 11 nucleotides line up with TRBD2. The germline V gene encodes CDR1 LGHNA and CDR2 YNFKEQ. V lost 4 bases, J lost 6 bases, and 6 bases stayed unmatched. This CDR3 is built from 15 residues. CDR3: CASSPPGLADDTQYF. The CDR3 coding sequence is TGTGCCAGCAGCCCACCGGGACTAGCGGACGATACGCAGTATTTT.

V is TRBV2 and J is TRBJ1-1; possibly TRBD1 for D (5 bases). The CDR3 sequence is 13 residues long. Trimming removed 4 bases from V and 5 bases from J, with 11 bases in between. Germline V gene sequence: CDR1 SNHLY, CDR2 FYNNEI. CDR3: CASSVGKGTEAFF. The CDR3 DNA sequence: TGTGCCAGCAGTGTGGGGAAGGGGACTGAAGCTTTCTTT. Variable domain in full (rest from reference TRBV2 and TRBJ1-1): EPEVTQTPSHQVTQMGQEVILRCVPISNHLYFYWYRQILGQKVEFLVSFYNNEISEKSEIFDDQFSVERPDGSNFTLKIRSTKLEDSAMYFCASSVGKGTEAFFGQGTRLTVV.